This T cell receptor (beta chain) stems from a study of T cell repertoires in aging, cancer and after chemotherapy. Overall study context: Donors were grouped into six age bands spanning 30 or younger through 70 or older. Over several months to years, re-sampled healthy donor repertoires clearly shared clones.

The template was genomic DNA from peripheral blood, not RNA. Study-wide results and limits: In cancer patients, declining TCR diversity with age involved lost richness and lost evenness.

TRB rearrangements spanning V, D and J were amplified using mixed TRB-A/B primers. One entry per CDR3 protein results from TCRdb running MiXCR on the multiplex PCR reads. The sample has around 5,500 distinct CDR3 sequences, around 30% seen once. Germline CDR1 PRHDT, CDR2 FYEKMQ (reference sequence). J gave up 0 bases and V 1 base, and 7 bases lay outside the gene matches. The CDR3 runs 17 residues. This clonotype was detected a few times. Its antigen is not identified. The sequence was obtained from a human donor in good health. Sequenced material: blood. This chain joins TRBV13 and TRBJ1-2, with 8 bases identical to TRBD1. As DNA, the CDR3 is TGTGCCAGCAGCTTAGAGGGACAGGATCCTTCTAACTATGGCTACACCTTC. Protein: CASSLEGQDPSNYGYTF.